This TCR beta chain was sequenced in a study of control samples from healthy donors and cancer patients. Germline CDR1 MDHEN, CDR2 SYDVKM. The CDR3 runs to 13 residues. The ends were cut back, 6 bases at V and 10 bases at J, with 16 bases in the middle. The assay was immunoSEQ multiplex PCR, and TCRdb's table has in-frame clones only and misses some. The sample shows approximately 70,000 clones, around 90% of them seen only once. The clonotype originates from a man in his 60s with colorectal cancer. The V call is TRBV28, the J call TRBJ1-5; weak D call: TRBD1 (6 bases). The material sequenced was PBMCs. As DNA, the CDR3 is TGTGCCAGCAGGGACAGCTCGTTTGGACCCCAGCATTTT. Its protein product is CASRDSSFGPQHF.